These 26 T cell receptor beta chains came from one sample sequenced in a study of shared clonotypes between healthy human individuals. Sequencing used immunoSEQ multiplex PCR; TCRdb keeps in-frame clones, though not all of them. The sample holds hundreds of thousands of clones, about 74% seen once. The sample consisted of PBMCs. Every receptor here comes from a middle-aged woman in good health. Some clones in this sample may be carry-over from other donors' samples.

The chain joins TRBV9 to TRBJ1-5; the match to TRBD1 covers 8 bases. The CDR3 contains 14 residues. Germline CDR1 and CDR2: SGDLS and YYNGEE. V lost 4 bases, J lost 4 bases, and 4 bases stayed unmatched. For the CDR3, the DNA is TGTGCCAGCAGCCGGACAGGGACAAATCAGCCCCAGCATTTT. Its translation: CASSRTGTNQPQHF.

The chain joins TRBV29-1 to TRBJ2-1; TRBD2 agrees at 10 bases. This CDR3 has 14 residues. Germline trimming cut 4 bases from V and 7 bases from J; bases unmatched to any gene: 7. Per the germline V gene, CDR1 is SQVTM and CDR2 is ANQGSEA. In DNA, the CDR3 is TGCAGCGTTGCTGCAAGCGGGAGGGGGAATGAGCAGTTCTTC. It translates to CSVAASGRGNEQFF.

Turning to this clone: This likely reflects a read error, since a far larger clone is one base away. This specimen includes other DNA sequences encoding the same CDR3. V and J are TRBV29-1 and TRBJ1-2; unclear D gene. The CDR3 is 11 amino acids. CDR1 and CDR2 (germline): SQVTM, ANQGSEA. The germline V and J ends were trimmed by 7 bases and 2 bases, with 8 bases remaining between them. The CDR3 DNA reads as TGCAGCGGGTCCTCAAACTATGGCTACACCTTC. This sequence encodes CSGSSNYGYTF.

Comment on this clone: A far bigger clonotype differs at one base, so this is likely a read error. Distinct nucleotide sequences in the sample also encode this CDR3. The chain has TRBV28 and TRBJ1-1; D possibly corresponds to TRBD1 (5 bases). The V gene's germline CDR1 is MDHEN and CDR2 SYDVKM. The CDR3 is made up of 14 amino acids. Trimming cost V 3 bases and J 3 bases, with 11 bases left between them. CDR3 in DNA: TGTGCCAGCAGTTTCGGGGACCGCGACACTGAAGCTTTCTTT. It codes for CASSFGDRDTEAFF.

The rearrangement uses TRBV4-2 and TRBJ1-4; tentatively, D is TRBD1 (5 bases). CDR3 size: 15 residues. Germline loops: CDR1 LGHNA, CDR2 YNFKEQ. V lost 0 bases and J lost 7, with 12 bases in between. CDR3 DNA: TGTGCCAGCAGCCAAGAATGGCAGGGTCGTGAAAAACTGTTTTTT. Protein product: CASSQEWQGREKLFF.

Comments on this clone: A read error is the likely source, as a far larger clone sits one nucleotide away. Other nucleotide sequences from this sample produce the same CDR3. This sequence joins TRBV30 and TRBJ1-2; D not resolved. The V gene's germline CDR1 is GTSNPN and CDR2 SVGIG (reference sequence). This CDR3 is built from 15 residues. This CDR3 is CAWSEVRNKNYGYTF. The DNA of the CDR3 is TGTGCCTGGAGTGAGGTCAGGAACAAGAACTATGGCTATACCTTC.

V is TRBV11-2 and J is TRBJ1-1, with no clear D. This CDR3 is 12 amino acids long. Germline CDR1 SGHAT, CDR2 FQNNGV. The ends were cut back, 5 bases at V and 1 base at J, with 5 bases in the middle. The CDR3 DNA follows: TGTGCCAGCAGCAGGCAGAACACTGAAGCTTTCTTT. It translates to CASSRQNTEAFF.

The sample holds a few counts of this clone. V usage is TRBV6-1 and J usage is TRBJ1-4, with D possibly TRBD1 on 5 matching bases. Germline loops: CDR1 MNHNS, CDR2 SASEGT. This CDR3 contains 15 residues. V was shortened by 7 bases and J by 3 bases, with 15 bases between the two germline ends. The CDR3 coding sequence is TGTGCCAGCAACGAAGGGGCAGCTCCTAATGAAAAACTGTTTTTT. This codes for CASNEGAAPNEKLFF.

This rearrangement joins TRBV7-9 to TRBJ2-1, with 8 bases that match TRBD2. The ends lost 1 base at V and 8 bases at J; junction bases unmatched: 1. Per the germline V gene, CDR1 is SEHNR and CDR2 is FQNEAQ (reference sequence). The CDR3 has 13 amino acids. CDR3 residues: CASSLGLAHEQFF. CDR3 sequence (DNA): TGTGCCAGCAGCTTAGGACTAGCGCATGAGCAGTTCTTC.

This rearrangement joins TRBV15 to TRBJ1-5; TRBD1 is a possible D gene (5 bases). Germline CDR1 and CDR2: LNHNV and YYDKDF (reference sequence). The CDR3 has 13 residues. V shed 4 bases and J shed 8 bases, with 12 bases lying between them. In DNA, the CDR3 is TGTGCCACCAGCAATACCCCGGGGGAGCCCCAGCATTTT. Its protein product is CATSNTPGEPQHF.

This clone occurred once. CDR3 coding DNA: TGTGCCACCAGCCGCCGGGACAGGGGCGAGCCCCAGCATTTT. This translates into CATSRRDRGEPQHF. The genes are TRBV15 and TRBJ1-5; 10 bases align to TRBD1. The CDR3 has 14 amino acids. Germline-derived CDR1 and CDR2 are LNHNV and YYDKDF (reference sequence). V was pared by 5 bases and J by 8 bases, with 6 bases of the junction left unmatched.

The CDR3: CASSDSPGAGANVLTF. The CDR3 DNA sequence: TGTGCCAGCAGTGACTCCCCGGGCGCTGGGGCCAACGTCCTGACTTTC. The chain carries TRBV2 and TRBJ2-6, with D hard to call. V was clipped by 3 bases and J by 2 bases, with 11 bases between them. This CDR3 is built from 16 residues. Germline assignment: CDR1 SNHLY and CDR2 FYNNEI.

Only a few counts were recorded for this clone. J is TRBJ2-5 and V is TRBV7-8, with D possibly matching TRBD2 (6 bases). Per germline, CDR1 SGHVS and CDR2 FQNEAQ. The CDR3 length is 16 residues. Trimming shortened V by 2 bases and J by 2 bases, and 15 bases separated the two germline ends. In DNA form, the CDR3 reads TGTGCCAGCAGCTTATCCGAGGGAGGTCCTCAAGAGACCCAGTACTTC. Translation: CASSLSEGGPQETQYF.

The chain uses TRBV28 and TRBJ2-5; possibly TRBD1 for D (5 bases). V was clipped by 6 bases and J by 1 base, with 9 bases between them. From germline, CDR1 is MDHEN and CDR2 SYDVKM. The CDR3 runs 13 residues. Written as DNA, the CDR3 is TGTGCCAGCAGCCGGACACCCCAAGAGACCCAGTACTTC. Its protein product is CASSRTPQETQYF. Using reference TRBV28 and TRBJ2-5 for the parts outside the CDR3, the full variable domain is DVKVTQSSRYLVKRTGEKVFLECVQDMDHENMFWYRQDPGLGLRLIYFSYDVKMKEKGDIPEGYSVSREKKERFSLILESASTNQTSMYLCASSRTPQETQYFGPGTRLLVL.

CDR3 sequence (DNA): TGTGCCAGCAAACGGACAACGAACACTGAAGCTTTCTTT. It yields the protein CASKRTTNTEAFF. The chain recombines TRBV6-5 with TRBJ1-1; weak D call: TRBD1 (5 bases). Trimming removed 7 bases from V and 1 base from J, with 10 bases in between. This CDR3 spans 13 amino acids. Germline CDR1 and CDR2: MNHEY and SVGAGI.

V is TRBV29-1 and J is TRBJ2-5; D unclear. The CDR3 spans 11 residues. Per the germline V gene, CDR1 is SQVTM and CDR2 is ANQGSEA. V was trimmed by 4 bases and J by 4 bases, leaving 7 bases between them. The CDR3 DNA reads TGCAGCGTTGTCCAGGTAGAGACCCAGTACTTC. Encoded protein: CSVVQVETQYF.

V usage is TRBV29-1 and J usage is TRBJ1-2; TRBD1 might be the D (5 bases). The CDR3 is made up of 14 amino acids. Germline-derived CDR1 and CDR2 are SQVTM and ANQGSEA. With 1 base removed from V and 3 bases from J, the gap between germline ends came to 12 bases. The CDR3 DNA reads TGCAGCGTTGAAGGGGCGGAAGGGGACTATGGCTACACCTTC. Translated, it gives CSVEGAEGDYGYTF.

About this clone: This likely stems from a read error, as it lies one base from a far larger clone. This specimen includes other DNA sequences encoding the same CDR3. The chain carries TRBV25-1 and TRBJ1-4, with 8 bases that match TRBD1. Germline CDR1 reads MGHDK; CDR2 reads SYGVNS. The CDR3 contains 15 residues. This CDR3 is CASSEYTGGNEKLFF. The CDR3 coding sequence is TGTGCCAGCAGTGAATATACAGGGGGAAATGAAAAACTGTTTTTC. Filled out from reference TRBV25-1 and TRBJ1-4, the complete variable domain reads EADIYQTPRYLVIGTGKKITLECSQTMGHDKMYWYQQDPGMELHLIHYSYGVNSTEKGDLSSESTVSRIRTEHFPLTLESARPSHTSQYLCASSEYTGGNEKLFFGSGTQLSVL.

The V and J genes are TRBV30 and TRBJ1-2; 7 bases map to TRBD1. The CDR3 has 13 amino acids. Germline-derived CDR1 and CDR2 are GTSNPN and SVGIG (reference sequence). With V trimmed by 5 bases and J by 3 bases, 6 bases remained unmatched. CDR3 DNA: TGTGCCTGGGCCCCCGGACAGGACTATGGCTACACCTTC. Translation gives CAWAPGQDYGYTF.

This clone appeared a single time. This chain connects TRBV7-2 to TRBJ2-5; tentative D call: TRBD2 (5 bases). V lost 2 bases, J lost 5 bases, and 9 bases lay in between. The CDR3 consists of 13 residues. Germline lookup yields CDR1 SGHTA and CDR2 FQGNSA. The chain's CDR3 is CASSLREWETQYF. In DNA, the CDR3 is TGTGCCAGCAGCTTACGGGAATGGGAGACCCAGTACTTC.

The V and J genes are TRBV5-6 and TRBJ2-3; weak D call: TRBD2 (5 bases). Deletions cut 1 base from V and 8 bases from J, with 14 bases between. CDR1 is SGHDT, CDR2 YYEEEE, per germline. The CDR3 contains 14 residues. The CDR3 nucleotides are TGTGCCAGCAGCTTGTCTAGCCTCTATGGTACGCAGTATTTT. This codes for CASSLSSLYGTQYF.

This clone was recorded only once. V usage is TRBV6-1 and J usage is TRBJ1-5; D is uncertain. Germline V lookup: CDR1 MNHNS, CDR2 SASEGT. The CDR3 extends over 13 amino acids. Trimming left V 3 bases short and J 1 base short, with 4 bases between. The CDR3 loop reads CASSDPSNQPQHF. The CDR3 DNA is TGTGCCAGCAGTGATCCCAGCAATCAGCCCCAGCATTTT.

This chain links TRBV5-6 with TRBJ2-2, with a tentative D call TRBD1 (5 bases). Germline CDR1 is SGHDT and CDR2 is YYEEEE. This CDR3 spans 14 amino acids. With 2 bases removed from V and 4 bases from J, the gap between germline ends came to 9 bases. The CDR3 DNA reads TGTGCCAGCAGCTTCGGCCAGGGCACCGGGGAGCTGTTTTTT. It is translated as CASSFGQGTGELFF. The whole variable domain, remainder taken from reference TRBV5-6 and TRBJ2-2, is DAGVTQSPTHLIKTRGQQVTLRCSPKSGHDTVSWYQQALGQGPQFIFQYYEEEERQRGNFPDRFSGHQFPNYSSELNVNALLLGDSALYLCASSFGQGTGELFFGEGSRLTVL.

The chain recombines TRBV7-9 with TRBJ2-5, with 7 bases matching TRBD1. The CDR3 loop spans 14 amino acids. Trimming at V came to 5 bases and at J to 4 bases, leaving 7 bases not matched to a gene. From germline, CDR1 is SEHNR and CDR2 FQNEAQ (reference sequence). CDR3 protein: CASSLGGDAETQYF. The CDR3 nucleotides are TGTGCCAGCAGCCTAGGGGGCGACGCAGAGACCCAGTACTTC.

This clone was counted many times. This chain joins TRBV2 and TRBJ1-1, with 7 bases fitting TRBD1. This CDR3 has 12 residues. Trimming at V came to 5 bases and at J to 10 bases, leaving 7 bases not matched to a gene. CDR1 SNHLY and CDR2 FYNNEI come from the germline V gene. The CDR3 loop is CASSPRQGVAFF. The CDR3 nucleotides are TGTGCCAGCAGTCCGCGCCAGGGGGTAGCTTTCTTT.

As concerns this clone: This may stem from a read error, because a much larger clone lies one nucleotide away. This rearrangement joins TRBV5-1 to TRBJ2-1; 7 nucleotides match TRBD2. V shed 0 bases and J 14 bases; nucleotides not matched to a gene: 8. Germline CDR1 reads SGHRS; CDR2 reads YFSETQ. The length of the CDR3 is 13 residues. The CDR3 nucleotides are TGCGCCAGCAGCTTGGGGCTAGGGGCGGGGGAGTTCTTC. Protein sequence: CASSLGLGAGEFF.